Following are 7 T cell receptor beta chains from one sample sequenced in a study of blood T cell repertoires in COVID-19 (dated by TCRdb to 2018 to 2021). Library preparation was by the immunoSEQ multiplex PCR assay. TCRdb took over this immuneACCESS table, retaining in-frame rearrangements with V and J assigned. Such tables are incomplete; in checked studies, under half of the missing clones stem from an unresolved V gene, and the remainder is unexplained. The sample table contains about 48,000 clones; only one count was recorded for approximately 88% of them. Roughly 50% of the sample is in the top ten clones. The sample consisted of peripheral blood. Receptors originate from a man aged 65-85 years with acute or convalescent COVID-19.

This chain links TRBV27 with TRBJ1-4; D is ambiguous. V gave up 6 bases and J gave up 2 bases, with 25 bases separating them. The CDR3 sequence is 19 residues long. The germline V gene encodes CDR1 MNHEY and CDR2 SMNVEV (reference sequence). CDR3 sequence: CASRNLGGLKGLTNEKLFF. Here the CDR3 DNA reads TGTGCCAGCAGGAATCTGGGAGGGCTGAAGGGTTTGACTAATGAAAAACTGTTTTTT. The entire variable domain, with the rest obtained from reference TRBV27 and TRBJ1-4, is as follows: EAQVTQNPRYLITVTGKKLTVTCSQNMNHEYMSWYRQDPGLGLRQIYYSMNVEVTDKGDVPEGYKVSRKEKRNFPLILESPSPNQTSLYFCASRNLGGLKGLTNEKLFFGSGTQLSVL.

This rearrangement joins TRBV19 to TRBJ1-5, with TRBD1 matching 9 bases. The V segment lost 5 bases and the J segment 6 bases; nucleotides outside the gene matches: 5. Looked up from germline, CDR1 is LNHDA and CDR2 is SQIVND (reference sequence). The CDR3 extends over 14 amino acids. CDR3: CASSGTGGGQPQHF. The CDR3 coding sequence is TGTGCCAGTAGTGGAACAGGGGGCGGTCAGCCCCAGCATTTT. The full variable domain, rest sourced from reference TRBV19 and TRBJ1-5, is DGGITQSPKYLFRKEGQNVTLSCEQNLNHDAMYWYRQDPGQGLRLIYYSQIVNDFQKGDIAEGYSVSREKKESFPLTVTSAQKNPTAFYLCASSGTGGGQPQHFGDGTRLSIL.

The rearrangement joins TRBV6-5 to TRBJ2-1, with 9 bases matching TRBD2. Germline-derived CDR1 and CDR2 are MNHEY and SVGAGI. V lost 2 bases and J lost 6; bases outside the gene matches: 8. This CDR3 spans 16 amino acids. The CDR3 DNA reads TGTGCCAGCAGTTACGTTCTGGCGGGAGGGGGCAATGAGCAGTTCTTC. Its protein is CASSYVLAGGGNEQFF.

The genes are TRBV5-3 and TRBJ2-5, with 8 positions matching TRBD2. TRBV5-3 is annotated as an ORF whose role is uncertain. V was clipped by 4 bases and J by 0 bases; unmatched bases: 5. The CDR3 consists of 15 residues. The CDR3 DNA is TGTGCCAGAAGCAGCCAAGCGGGAGACCAAGAGACCCAGTACTTC. This codes for CARSSQAGDQETQYF.

The V call is TRBV24-1, the J call TRBJ2-3; 8 nucleotides align to TRBD1. Germline assignment: CDR1 KGHDR and CDR2 SFDVKD. The CDR3 has 15 residues. V dropped 2 bases and J dropped 6; count of bases not matched to a gene: 6. In DNA form, the CDR3 reads TGTGCCACCAGTGATTCGAGGACAGGGACGGATACGCAGTATTTT. Translated, it gives CATSDSRTGTDTQYF.

The CDR3 bases are TGTGCCAGCAGTTTATTCGATGGGTTAGCGGGAGGGCCTCTCCACAATGAGCAGTTCTTC. It encodes CASSLFDGLAGGPLHNEQFF. V is TRBV27 and J is TRBJ2-1; 11 bases agree with TRBD2. The CDR3 is 20 residues long. With 1 base clipped from V and 5 bases from J, the junction kept 16 bases outside the gene matches. Germline V gives CDR1 MNHEY, CDR2 SMNVEV (reference sequence).

This rearrangement joins TRBV5-4 to TRBJ1-2, with TRBD1 as a possible D gene (5 bases). The germline V and J ends were trimmed by 2 bases and 3 bases, with 11 bases remaining between them. Germline V gene lookup returns CDR1 SGHNT and CDR2 YYREEE (reference sequence). The CDR3 has 14 amino acids. CDR3 loop: CASSLSVRDYGYTF. Written as DNA, the CDR3 is TGTGCCAGCAGCTTATCCGTCAGGGACTATGGCTACACCTTC.